Listed below are T cell receptor beta chains from one sample, sequenced in a study of shared clonotypes between healthy human individuals. Clones were read by immunoSEQ multiplex PCR, and TCRdb kept only the in-frame ones, dropping some. The sample contains about 2 million clones, approximately 94% of which appear only once. Sequenced input: naive CD8+ T cells sorted from blood. The receptors originated from a man aged 18 to 30 in good health. The CDR3 runs from the conserved cysteine through the conserved F or W. Fields, in order: J gene, clone size, V gene, D gene, CDR3 DNA, CDR3 protein. D genes are given only for firm matches. Size is omitted from some rows. Given values are once, few, many or a class for expanded clones.

J: TRBJ2-3
size: NA
V: TRBV9
D: NA
DNA: TGTGCCAGCAGCGTAGCGGGGGCAGGCACAGATACGCAGTATTTT
CDR3: CASSVAGAGTDTQYF

J: TRBJ1-2
size: NA
V: TRBV29-1
D: NA
DNA: TGCAGCGTTGGGGCAGGGGCGAGCTACACCTTC
CDR3: CSVGAGASYTF

J: TRBJ1-5
size: NA
V: TRBV5-6
D: TRBD1
DNA: TGTGCCAGCAGCTCCTGGACAGGGGGTAGCAATCAGCCCCAGCATTTT
CDR3: CASSSWTGGSNQPQHF

J: TRBJ1-1
size: NA
V: TRBV19
D: NA
DNA: TGTGCCAGTAGTACCCCGTACACTGAAGCTTTCTTT
CDR3: CASSTPYTEAFF

J: TRBJ2-2
size: NA
V: TRBV13
D: NA
DNA: TGTGCCAGCACCGAAGGACTTCCAAACACCGGGGAGCTGTTTTTT
CDR3: CASTEGLPNTGELFF

J: TRBJ2-7
size: NA
V: TRBV4-3
D: NA
DNA: TGCGCCAGCAGCCAAGATTTGGTCTACGAGCAGTACTTC
CDR3: CASSQDLVYEQYF

J: TRBJ2-7
size: NA
V: TRBV6-6
D: NA
DNA: TGTGCCAGCAGTTACGAACAGAGCTCCTACGAGCAGTACTTC
CDR3: CASSYEQSSYEQYF

J: TRBJ2-7
size: few
V: TRBV11-2
D: TRBD1
DNA: TGTGCCAGCAGCTGGGACAGGGGGTCCTACGAGCAGTACTTC
CDR3: CASSWDRGSYEQYF

J: TRBJ2-1
size: NA
V: TRBV27
D: NA
DNA: TGTGCCAGCAGTTCGGATCTTCGGGGGCAGTTCTTC
CDR3: CASSSDLRGQFF

J: TRBJ1-2
size: NA
V: TRBV21-1
D: NA
DNA: TGTGCCAGCAGCAACCGACAGTATTACTATGGCTACACCTTC
CDR3: CASSNRQYYYGYTF

J: TRBJ2-1
size: NA
V: TRBV11-2
D: TRBD2
DNA: TGTGCCAGCAGCTGGGGGACTAGCGGGATTCTCTCCTACAATGAGCAGTTCTTC
CDR3: CASSWGTSGILSYNEQFF

J: TRBJ1-5
size: NA
V: TRBV4-1
D: NA
DNA: TGCGCCAGCAGCCAAGACTCAGGGGCAATAGGCAATCAGCCCCAGCATTTT
CDR3: CASSQDSGAIGNQPQHF

J: TRBJ2-7
size: once
V: TRBV27
D: NA
DNA: TGTGCCAGCAGTTTAGAGGGGACGAACTACGAGCAGTACTTC
CDR3: CASSLEGTNYEQYF

J: TRBJ2-1
size: NA
V: TRBV5-1
D: NA
DNA: TGCGCCAGCAGCTTGGCCGAAGACAATGAGCAGTTCTTC
CDR3: CASSLAEDNEQFF

J: TRBJ2-1
size: NA
V: TRBV27
D: NA
DNA: TGTGCCAGCAGTACTTTCCCAGGGAGTGAGCAGTTCTTC
CDR3: CASSTFPGSEQFF

J: TRBJ2-1
size: NA
V: TRBV15
D: NA
DNA: TGTGCCACCAGCAATATAGAAATTTCTCATGAGCAGTTCTTC
CDR3: CATSNIEISHEQFF

J: TRBJ2-7
size: NA
V: TRBV19
D: TRBD1
DNA: TGTGCCAGTAGTATTTGGTCAGGACAGGGCGAGCAGTACTTC
CDR3: CASSIWSGQGEQYF

J: TRBJ2-3
size: NA
V: TRBV5-1
D: TRBD2
DNA: TGCGCCAGCAGCTTGGTAGGTAGCGGGACCAGCACAGATACGCAGTATTTT
CDR3: CASSLVGSGTSTDTQYF

J: TRBJ2-3
size: NA
V: TRBV30
D: TRBD2
DNA: TGTGCCTGGAGCCCTCCGGGACTAGCGGGGGCAGATACGCAGTATTTT
CDR3: CAWSPPGLAGADTQYF

J: TRBJ1-1
size: few
V: TRBV28
D: NA
DNA: TGTGCCAGCACGGAGGGGCACACTGAAGCTTTCTTT
CDR3: CASTEGHTEAFF

J: TRBJ2-3
size: NA
V: TRBV29-1
D: NA
DNA: TGCAGCGTAGCAACCCAGGGGACTACCAGCACAGATACGCAGTATTTT
CDR3: CSVATQGTTSTDTQYF

J: TRBJ2-4
size: NA
V: TRBV5-6
D: NA
DNA: TGTGCCAGCAGCTTGACAGGGCGATTAGTAGTTTTAGCCAAAAACATTCAGTACTTC
CDR3: CASSLTGRLVVLAKNIQYF

J: TRBJ2-1
size: once
V: TRBV2
D: TRBD1
DNA: TGTGCCAGCAGTTGGGGACAGGGCGATTTGGGCTCCTACAATGAGCAGTTCTTC
CDR3: CASSWGQGDLGSYNEQFF

J: TRBJ1-5
size: NA
V: TRBV4-1
D: NA
DNA: TGCGCCAGCAGCCAAAGTCTAGGCCAGCCCCAGCATTTT
CDR3: CASSQSLGQPQHF

J: TRBJ2-7
size: NA
V: TRBV7-6
D: TRBD2
DNA: TGTGCCAGCAGCACGGGGACTAGCGGGAGCTCCTACGAGCAGTACTTC
CDR3: CASSTGTSGSSYEQYF

J: TRBJ1-6
size: NA
V: TRBV27
D: NA
DNA: TGTGCCAGCGGCCCAGGGGCTTTCTCCTATAATTCACCCCTCCACTTT
CDR3: CASGPGAFSYNSPLHF

J: TRBJ2-1
size: few
V: TRBV6-5
D: TRBD2
DNA: TGTGCCAGCAGTTACAGCACTAGCGGGGGTTACAATGAGCAGTTCTTC
CDR3: CASSYSTSGGYNEQFF

J: TRBJ2-7
size: NA
V: TRBV27
D: TRBD2
DNA: TGTGCCAGCAGCCCTCCCCCGTGGCGGGAGGGGGGCTACGAGCAGTACTTC
CDR3: CASSPPPWREGGYEQYF

J: TRBJ2-7
size: NA
V: TRBV5-4
D: NA
DNA: TGTGCCAGCAGTTTTAACTCCTACGAGCAGTACTTC
CDR3: CASSFNSYEQYF

J: TRBJ1-5
size: NA
V: TRBV11-2
D: NA
DNA: TGTGCCAGCAGCTTAGATCGAGGCCGAAATCAGCCCCAGCATTTT
CDR3: CASSLDRGRNQPQHF

J: TRBJ1-3
size: NA
V: TRBV30
D: TRBD1
DNA: TGTGCCTGGAGTGTCGACAGGGGACCGGGAAACACCATATATTTT
CDR3: CAWSVDRGPGNTIYF

J: TRBJ1-5
size: NA
V: TRBV28
D: TRBD1
DNA: TGTGCCAGCAGTTCGGGACAGGGGTTCCAGCCCCAGCATTTT
CDR3: CASSSGQGFQPQHF

J: TRBJ2-7
size: NA
V: TRBV6-1
D: TRBD1
DNA: TGTGCCAGCAGTCCAGGACAGGTGAGCTCCTACGAGCAGTACTTC
CDR3: CASSPGQVSSYEQYF

J: TRBJ1-2
size: NA
V: TRBV4-1
D: NA
DNA: TGCGCCAGCAGCCAAGCTTGGGGGGCAAGCGGGTATGGCTACACCTTC
CDR3: CASSQAWGASGYGYTF

J: TRBJ2-7
size: NA
V: TRBV4-3
D: TRBD1
DNA: TGCGCCAGCAGCCAAGACCCGGTAACCGGGACAGGGATGGACGAGCAGTACTTC
CDR3: CASSQDPVTGTGMDEQYF

J: TRBJ1-1
size: NA
V: TRBV21-1
D: NA
DNA: TGTGCCAGCAGCAAACGTCCGGGGGCGAACACTGAAGCTTTCTTT
CDR3: CASSKRPGANTEAFF

J: TRBJ2-2
size: NA
V: TRBV10-3
D: NA
DNA: TGTGCCATCAGTGAGACTAGGGGGAGGGACACCGGGGAGCTGTTTTTT
CDR3: CAISETRGRDTGELFF

J: TRBJ2-7
size: NA
V: TRBV27
D: NA
DNA: TGTGCCAGCAGTTTAGGCGGGACGTCCTACGAGCAGTACTTC
CDR3: CASSLGGTSYEQYF

J: TRBJ1-1
size: NA
V: TRBV5-4
D: NA
DNA: TGTGCCAGCAGCTTGGTAGGGGATTCAAGAATGAACACTGAAGCTTTCTTT
CDR3: CASSLVGDSRMNTEAFF

J: TRBJ2-5
size: NA
V: TRBV27
D: TRBD2
DNA: TGTGCCAGCACCCACGGGGAGGGAGAGACCCAGTACTTC
CDR3: CASTHGEGETQYF

J: TRBJ1-1
size: few
V: TRBV5-4
D: TRBD1
DNA: TGTGCCAGCAGCTTGGACAGGGGGAACACTGAAGCTTTCTTT
CDR3: CASSLDRGNTEAFF